The 29 T cell receptor beta chains given below trace back to one sample, sequenced in a study of post-analysis software for immune sequencing data. General study results and limits: Comparison of patients with controls showed a handful of TRBV segments more frequent in patients, TRBV5-6, TRBV5-1 and TRBV20-1 among them.

Built from TCR beta cDNA, the libraries had unique molecular identifiers in them. TCRdb passed the PCR reads through MiXCR, listing each CDR3 protein once. The sample has approximately 160,000 distinct CDR3 sequences; approximately 31% are singletons. These TCRs are of unknown antigen specificity. Sequencing was performed on blood. The receptors were sampled from a girl between 5 and 17 years old with multiple sclerosis.

This clonotype was found a few times. This rearrangement joins TRBV5-1 to TRBJ2-1; 9 bases match TRBD2. Germline V gene lookup returns CDR1 SGHRS and CDR2 YFSETQ. This CDR3 has 15 amino acids. V dropped 4 bases and J dropped 6; count of bases not matched to a gene: 8. In DNA, the CDR3 is TGCGCCAGCAGCCATACTAGCGGGTACGGCAATGAGCAGTTCTTC. Translated, it gives CASSHTSGYGNEQFF.

This clonotype occurred a few times. The genes are TRBV20-1 and TRBJ2-3; no definite D call. Germline lookup yields CDR1 DFQATT and CDR2 SNEGSKA (reference sequence). CDR3 length: 16 residues. Trimming pared 1 base from V and 0 bases from J, leaving 14 bases between. The DNA for the CDR3 is TGCAGTGCTAGAGGAATGGGCAAGATTAGCACAGATACGCAGTATTTT. Protein product: CSARGMGKISTDTQYF.

This clonotype was recorded many times. This chain links TRBV12-3 or TRBV12-4 with TRBJ2-5; D ambiguous. CDR3 size: 13 residues. Trimming left V 3 bases short and J 2 bases short, with 7 bases between. CDR3 sequence reads: CASSLGIQETQYF. CDR3 nucleotide sequence: TGTGCCAGCAGTTTGGGCATTCAAGAGACCCAGTACTTC.

This clonotype has ten or more counts. CDR3 DNA: TGCGCCAGCAGTTCACACGGGGCTATATCAGATACGCAGTATTTT. It translates to CASSSHGAISDTQYF. The chain employs TRBV5-1 and TRBJ2-3; either TRBD1 or TRBD2 may supply D (5 bases each). This CDR3 spans 15 amino acids. Deletions cut 5 bases from V and 4 bases from J, with 17 bases between. Per the germline V gene, CDR1 is SGHRS and CDR2 is YFSETQ.

The gene calls are TRBV5-1 and TRBJ1-5; no clear D. The CDR3 is 13 residues long. Germline V CDR1 and CDR2: SGHRS, YFSETQ. Between the trimmed V and J ends, which lost 1 base and 6 bases, there was a span of 8 bases. The CDR3 loop is CASSLRWGQPQHF. The CDR3 nucleotides are TGCGCCAGCAGCTTGCGGTGGGGTCAGCCCCAGCATTTT.

V gene TRBV27 combines with J gene TRBJ2-1, with TRBD1 matching over 7 bases. This CDR3 region has 15 residues. The trim removed 6 bases at V and 4 bases at J, leaving 9 bases unmatched. Germline lookup yields CDR1 MNHEY and CDR2 SMNVEV (reference sequence). CDR3 protein: CASRNRDRAYNEQFF. The CDR3 nucleotides read TGTGCCAGCAGGAATAGAGACAGGGCTTACAATGAGCAGTTCTTC.

The gene calls are TRBV10-3 and TRBJ2-5; D is perhaps TRBD2 (6 bases). Trimming cost V 4 bases and J 2 bases, with 11 bases left between them. CDR1 is ENHRY and CDR2 is SYGVKD in the germline V gene. The CDR3 is made up of 14 amino acids. The CDR3 loop is CAISGSRGQETQYF. The CDR3 DNA reads TGTGCCATCAGTGGGTCTCGGGGGCAAGAGACCCAGTACTTC.

The table lists this clonotype with many counts. The chain links TRBV29-1 to TRBJ2-7, with D tentatively TRBD1 (5 bases). Trimming left V 2 bases short and J 6 bases short, with 20 bases between. The CDR3 is 15 residues long. The germline V gene encodes CDR1 SQVTM and CDR2 ANQGSEA. The CDR3 region is CSVERGNSRKSEQYF. The CDR3 DNA is TGCAGCGTTGAAAGGGGCAACAGTAGGAAAAGCGAGCAGTACTTC.

This clonotype was counted many times. The CDR3 nucleotides read TGTGCCAGCAGTTTCGGACAGGCCCAGTACTTC. Its translation is CASSFGQAQYF. This chain connects TRBV12-3 or TRBV12-4 to TRBJ2-5; 7 bases match TRBD1. V shed 3 bases and J 9 bases; nucleotides not matched to a gene: 1. The length of the CDR3 is 11 residues.

The chain recombines TRBV28 with TRBJ1-1; a weak D match, TRBD1 (5 bases). CDR1 is MDHEN, CDR2 SYDVKM, per germline. Trimming cost V 8 bases and J 4 bases, with 20 bases left between them. This CDR3 comprises 15 residues. The CDR3 region is CASFQGGGRTTEAFF. The CDR3 DNA follows: TGTGCCAGCTTCCAGGGTGGGGGAAGGACCACTGAAGCTTTCTTT.

This clonotype has a handful of counts. The V gene is TRBV7-9, the J gene TRBJ1-1, with D possibly being TRBD1 (5 bases). The CDR3 has 13 amino acids. The V gene lost 7 bases and the J gene lost 5 bases, with 14 bases spanning the gap. Germline V gene sequence: CDR1 SEHNR, CDR2 FQNEAQ (reference sequence). CDR3 amino acids: CASIGTEETEAFF. In DNA, the CDR3 is TGTGCCAGCATCGGGACGGAAGAGACTGAAGCTTTCTTT.

At least ten counts were recorded for this clonotype. The rearrangement uses TRBV9 and TRBJ2-5; possible D gene TRBD2, 6 bases. The CDR3 runs to 15 residues. Germline V CDR1 and CDR2: SGDLS, YYNGEE. Trimming stripped 3 bases from V and 2 bases from J, with 14 bases between. The CDR3 bases are TGTGCCAGCAGCGCTGGAGCGGGTGCGCAAGAGACCCAGTACTTC. Translating gives CASSAGAGAQETQYF.

With respect to this clonotype: This could be a read error, since a much larger clone is one nucleotide away. Since the CDR3 does not end with the conserved phenylalanine or tryptophan, this likely comes from a read error. Written as DNA, the CDR3 is TGTGCCAGCAGTTACGATGAGCAGTTCGTC. The encoded protein is CASSYDEQFV. The V call is TRBV2, the J call TRBJ2-1; no clear D gene. Germline loops: CDR1 SNHLY, CDR2 FYNNEI. The CDR3 totals 10 residues. V was pared by 5 bases and J by 8 bases, with 4 bases between.

This clonotype was counted only a few times. This chain uses TRBV7-7 with TRBJ2-1; D may correspond to TRBD1 or TRBD2 (6 bases each). CDR1 is SSHAT and CDR2 is FNYEAQ in the germline V gene (reference sequence). The CDR3 totals 15 residues. V lost 2 bases and J 4 bases, leaving 12 bases between the germline ends. In DNA, the CDR3 is TGTGCCAGCAGCTTAAGGGGGGCTAATTACAATGAGCAGTTCTTC. It translates to CASSLRGANYNEQFF.

The rearrangement links TRBV7-2 to TRBJ1-5; possible D gene TRBD1, 5 bases. V dropped 4 bases and J dropped 4 bases, with 11 bases sitting between them. The V gene's germline CDR1 is SGHTA and CDR2 FQGNSA. This CDR3 is built from 14 residues. The CDR3 reads CASSWGRSNQPQHF. The CDR3 bases are TGTGCCAGCAGCTGGGGACGGTCTAATCAGCCCCAGCATTTT. The full variable domain, in which reference TRBV7-2 and TRBJ1-5 provide the parts outside the CDR3, is GAGVSQSPSNKVTEKGKDVELRCDPISGHTALYWYRQSLGQGLEFLIYFQGNSAPDKSGLPSDRFSAERTGGSVSTLTIQRTQQEDSAVYLCASSWGRSNQPQHFGDGTRLSIL.

CDR3 in DNA: TGTGCCAGCAGCTTAGAATACGACACTGAAGCTTTCTTT. It codes for CASSLEYDTEAFF. V usage is TRBV7-6 and J usage is TRBJ1-1; D gene ambiguous. Germline-derived CDR1 and CDR2 are SGHVS and FNYEAQ. The CDR3 is made up of 13 amino acids. Trimming shortened V by 1 base and J by 3 bases, and 6 bases separated the two germline ends.

This clonotype occurred many times. The V and J genes are TRBV12-3 or TRBV12-4 and TRBJ2-1, with D possibly TRBD1 on 5 matching bases. The CDR3 runs to 13 residues. V lost 2 bases to trimming and J lost 10 bases, with 12 bases between them. The CDR3 region is CASSLPGIREQFF. In DNA, the CDR3 is TGTGCCAGCAGTTTACCAGGGATTCGGGAGCAGTTCTTC.

This clonotype was seen repeatedly, ten times or more. V gene TRBV20-1 combines with J gene TRBJ2-4, with a tentative D call TRBD2 (6 bases). The germline gives CDR1 DFQATT, CDR2 SNEGSKA (reference sequence). Trimming shortened V by 0 bases and J by 2 bases, and 11 bases separated the two germline ends. This CDR3 has 15 amino acids. The CDR3 sequence is CSARERLVSKNIQYF. The CDR3 DNA reads TGCAGTGCTAGAGAGAGACTAGTCTCCAAAAACATTCAGTACTTC.

This clonotype was seen a handful of times. This chain links TRBV18 with TRBJ2-1, with unresolved D. Between the trimmed V and J ends, which lost 4 bases and 11 bases, there was a span of 15 bases. The CDR3 sequence is 13 residues long. CDR1 is KGHSH and CDR2 is LQKENI in the germline V gene. The CDR3 sequence is CASSRNPIRQQFF. The CDR3 bases are TGTGCCAGCTCACGTAATCCGATCAGGCAGCAGTTCTTC.

The rearrangement uses TRBV5-1 and TRBJ1-1; D remains unclear. Trimming took off 0 bases at V and 1 base at J, with 13 bases between the two ends. Germline CDR1 reads SGHRS; CDR2 reads YFSETQ. This CDR3 comprises 16 residues. DNA for the CDR3: TGCGCCAGCAGCTTGGACCCCCCTTGGAAGAACACTGAAGCTTTCTTT. This gives the protein CASSLDPPWKNTEAFF.

This clonotype was observed at least ten times. The chain joins TRBV28 to TRBJ2-5, with D maybe TRBD1 (6 bases). The DNA matches TRBJ2-7 better at its end, which makes the J call doubtful. Germline-derived CDR1 and CDR2 are MDHEN and SYDVKM. This CDR3 region has 13 residues. CDR3: CASSFLQGGEQYF. In DNA, the CDR3 is TGTGCCAGCAGTTTCTTACAGGGTGGCGAGCAGTACTTC.

The table lists this clonotype with many counts. The chain joins TRBV5-1 to TRBJ1-4; tentative D call: TRBD1 (6 bases). The CDR3 is 16 amino acids. Per the germline V gene, CDR1 is SGHRS and CDR2 is YFSETQ. The V end lost 2 bases, the J end lost 6 bases, and 17 bases lay between the germline ends. The CDR3 sequence is CASSLPLQGLDEKLFF. Here the CDR3 DNA reads TGCGCCAGCAGCTTACCCCTTCAGGGGCTTGATGAAAAACTGTTTTTT.

This clonotype was recorded many times. This chain uses TRBV15 with TRBJ1-2; no definite D call. Germline CDR1 is LNHNV and CDR2 is YYDKDF (reference sequence). The ends were cut back, 1 base at V and 6 bases at J, with 12 bases in the middle. CDR3 length equals 14 residues. The CDR3, as DNA: TGTGCCACCAGCAGAGTCCACAATATGCATGGCTACACCTTC. Translated: CATSRVHNMHGYTF.

This clonotype was detected only a few times. A much larger clone differs by one base, so this may be a read error. The chain employs TRBV28 and TRBJ2-4; TRBD1 aligns across 9 bases. Trimming at V came to 9 bases and at J to 7 bases, leaving 7 bases not matched to a gene. Germline lookup yields CDR1 MDHEN and CDR2 SYDVKM. The CDR3 extends over 13 amino acids. This chain's CDR3 is CASRQGGENIQYF. The CDR3 coding sequence is TGTGCCAGTCGACAGGGGGGTGAGAACATTCAGTACTTC. Complete variable domain (other parts from reference TRBV28 and TRBJ2-4): DVKVTQSSRYLVKRTGEKVFLECVQDMDHENMFWYRQDPGLGLRLIYFSYDVKMKEKGDIPEGYSVSREKKERFSLILESASTNQTSMYLCASRQGGENIQYFGAGTRLSVL.

This clonotype was counted a single time. A much larger clone sits a single nucleotide away, making a read error possible. J is TRBJ1-5 and V is TRBV3-1; D is undetermined. Looked up from germline, CDR1 is LGHDT and CDR2 is YNNKEL (reference sequence). This CDR3 comprises 14 residues. The CDR3: CAGSQDSVSQPQHF. DNA for the CDR3: TGTGCCGGCAGCCAAGATTCAGTGTCACAGCCCCAGCATTTT.

A note on this clonotype: A much bigger clone sits one base away, suggesting this may be a read error. The chain carries TRBV5-1 and TRBJ2-3, with 7 nucleotides matching TRBD2. V lost 4 bases, J lost 7 bases, and 15 bases stayed unmatched. Germline assignment: CDR1 SGHRS and CDR2 YFSETQ. The CDR3 contains 16 residues. The CDR3 nucleotides are TGCGCCAGCAGCACGGGACTAACGGGAGACGTCAATACGCAGTATTTT. As protein: CASSTGLTGDVNTQYF.

V and J are TRBV9 and TRBJ1-2; no definite D call. Trimming stripped 3 bases from V and 6 bases from J, with 15 bases between. The CDR3 loop spans 14 amino acids. Per the germline V gene, CDR1 is SGDLS and CDR2 is YYNGEE. CDR3 coding DNA: TGTGCCAGCAGCGCTACTGGTCTAGGAGATGGCTACACCTTC. Translated, it gives CASSATGLGDGYTF.

This clonotype was counted only a few times. The chain is built from TRBV2 and TRBJ1-2; no clear D. Germline CDR1 SNHLY, CDR2 FYNNEI. The CDR3 loop spans 17 amino acids. Deletions cut 3 bases from V and 4 bases from J, with 21 bases between. CDR3 bases: TGTGCCAGCAGTGAGGGCGTGTCTACCTTTGGCCGCTATGGCTACACCTTC. It translates to CASSEGVSTFGRYGYTF.

This clonotype was seen a handful of times. The chain couples TRBV19 to TRBJ2-5; 7 bases match TRBD1. The J call may be incorrect, as the DNA end agrees better with TRBJ2-7. Germline V gene lookup returns CDR1 LNHDA and CDR2 SQIVND (reference sequence). This CDR3 comprises 13 residues. The chain's CDR3 is CASHDRVSYEQYF. The CDR3 DNA sequence: TGTGCCAGCCATGACAGGGTGAGCTACGAGCAGTACTTC.